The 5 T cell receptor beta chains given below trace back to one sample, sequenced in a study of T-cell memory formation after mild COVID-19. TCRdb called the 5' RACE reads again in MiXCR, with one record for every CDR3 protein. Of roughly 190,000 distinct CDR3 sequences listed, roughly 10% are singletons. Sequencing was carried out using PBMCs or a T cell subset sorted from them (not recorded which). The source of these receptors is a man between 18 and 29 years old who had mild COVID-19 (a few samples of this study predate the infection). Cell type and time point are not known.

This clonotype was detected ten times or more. CDR3 DNA: TGTGCCAGCAGCCGACAGGGTTCCACTGAAGCTTTCTTT. Protein: CASSRQGSTEAFF. J is TRBJ1-1 and V is TRBV7-9; 7 positions match TRBD1. Losses at the gene ends were 5 bases for V and 4 bases for J; bases not matched to a gene: 4. Germline lookup yields CDR1 SEHNR and CDR2 FQNEAQ (reference sequence). The CDR3 extends over 13 amino acids.

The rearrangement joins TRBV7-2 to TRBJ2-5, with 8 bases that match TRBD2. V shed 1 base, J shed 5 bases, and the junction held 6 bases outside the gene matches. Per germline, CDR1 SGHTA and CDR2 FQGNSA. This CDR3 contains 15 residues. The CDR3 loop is CASSLVVGGGETQYF. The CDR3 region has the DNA TGTGCCAGCAGCTTAGTCGTCGGGGGGGGGGAGACCCAGTACTTC. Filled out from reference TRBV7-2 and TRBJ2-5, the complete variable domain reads GAGVSQSPSNKVTEKGKDVELRCDPISGHTALYWYRQSLGQGLEFLIYFQGNSAPDKSGLPSDRFSAERTGGSVSTLTIQRTQQEDSAVYLCASSLVVGGGETQYFGPGTRLLVL.

In DNA, the CDR3 is TGTGCCAGCAGGGACAGGGCCGATACGCAGTATTTT. Amino acid sequence: CASRDRADTQYF. The chain joins TRBV6-5 to TRBJ2-3; 8 positions agree with TRBD1. Germline CDR1 and CDR2: MNHEY and SVGAGI. V lost 6 bases to trimming and J lost 6 bases; unmatched junction nucleotides: 2. The CDR3 length is 12 residues.

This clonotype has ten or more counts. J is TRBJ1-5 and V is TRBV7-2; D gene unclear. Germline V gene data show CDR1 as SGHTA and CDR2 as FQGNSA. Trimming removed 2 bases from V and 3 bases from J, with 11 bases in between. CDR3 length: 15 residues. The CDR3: CASSLRGRINQPQHF. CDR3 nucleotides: TGTGCCAGCAGCTTAAGAGGTCGGATCAATCAGCCCCAGCATTTT.

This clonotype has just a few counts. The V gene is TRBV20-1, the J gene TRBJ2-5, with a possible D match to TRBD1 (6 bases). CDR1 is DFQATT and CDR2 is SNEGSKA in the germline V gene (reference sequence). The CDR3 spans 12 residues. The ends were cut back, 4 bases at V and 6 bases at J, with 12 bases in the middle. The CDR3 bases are TGCAGTGCTAAGAACAGGGAGCAGACCCAGTACTTC. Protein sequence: CSAKNREQTQYF.